This passage covers 18 T cell receptor beta chains from one sample sequenced in a study of cytomegalovirus exposure and HLA in healthy donors. PCR was performed using 60 Vbeta and 13 Jbeta primers. The table came from immunoSEQ multiplex PCR; TCRdb's copy has only in-frame clones and leaves some out. The sample lists 85,000 to 130,000 clones, about two thirds occurring once. Sequenced sample: PBMCs. Receptor source: a boy aged 5-17 years in good health and CMV-seronegative.

This chain joins TRBV9 and TRBJ2-7; 7 nucleotides align to TRBD1. Trimming took 3 bases from V and 3 from J; bases not matched to a gene: 9. Germline CDR1 is SGDLS and CDR2 is YYNGEE. This CDR3 has 15 amino acids. Here the CDR3 reads CASSAGPGQSYEQYF. In nucleotides, the CDR3 is TGTGCCAGCAGCGCGGGTCCGGGACAGAGCTACGAGCAGTACTTC.

In its sample, this clone ranks as medium-sized. The V call is TRBV2, the J call TRBJ2-1; 13 nucleotides match TRBD2. Per germline, CDR1 SNHLY and CDR2 FYNNEI. The CDR3 spans 15 residues. J was trimmed by 8 bases and V by 6 bases; bases with no gene match: 7. The CDR3 here is CASRATSGGAHEQFF. The CDR3 DNA follows: TGTGCCAGCAGGGCTACTAGCGGGGGGGCTCATGAGCAGTTCTTC.

The rearrangement uses TRBV5-8 and TRBJ2-5; possible D gene TRBD2, 6 bases. Trimming removed 5 bases from V and 4 bases from J, with 12 bases in between. The germline V gene encodes CDR1 SGHTS and CDR2 YDEGEE. This CDR3 contains 13 residues. The CDR3 reads CASRRDFIETQYF. As DNA, the CDR3 is TGTGCCAGCAGAAGGGACTTCATAGAGACCCAGTACTTC.

The chain recombines TRBV11-3 with TRBJ1-1, with 7 bases identical to TRBD1. J was trimmed by 4 bases and V by 9 bases; bases with no gene match: 11. This CDR3 region has 14 residues. In germline, CDR1 is SGHNT, CDR2 YENEEA. The CDR3 DNA follows: TGTGCCAGTAACGACAGGGAGGATAGCACTGAAGCTTTCTTT. It translates to CASNDREDSTEAFF.

V and J are TRBV6-4 and TRBJ2-1; 9 bases are shared with TRBD2. The germline CDR1 and CDR2 sequences are MRHNA and SNTAGT. J lost 6 bases, V lost 0 bases, and 3 bases had no gene match. This CDR3 is 15 amino acids long. The CDR3: CASSDSASGINEQFF. The CDR3 DNA sequence: TGTGCCAGCAGTGACTCGGCTAGCGGGATCAATGAGCAGTTCTTC.

The rearrangement joins TRBV10-3 to TRBJ1-5; D unresolved. CDR1 and CDR2 from the germline V gene are ENHRY and SYGVKD. This CDR3 spans 12 amino acids. V lost 6 bases and J lost 1, with 4 bases in between. The CDR3 loop is CAISGSNQPQHF. The CDR3 DNA sequence: TGTGCCATCAGCGGGAGCAATCAGCCCCAGCATTTT.

The chain has TRBV6-1 and TRBJ1-3, with D tentatively TRBD1 (5 bases). Germline assignment: CDR1 MNHNS and CDR2 SASEGT. V shed 2 bases and J shed 6 bases, with 14 bases lying between them. The CDR3 length is 15 residues. The CDR3 region is CASSEQGGLENTIYF. In nucleotides, the CDR3 is TGTGCCAGCAGTGAACAGGGAGGATTGGAAAACACCATATATTTT.

The rearrangement uses TRBV6-6 and TRBJ1-5; possible D gene TRBD1, 6 bases. Germline assignment: CDR1 MNHNY and CDR2 SVGAGI (reference sequence). The CDR3 is 14 amino acids. V lost 6 bases and J 2 bases, leaving 11 bases between the germline ends. This CDR3 reads CASSDRQGNQPQHF. The CDR3, as DNA: TGTGCCAGCAGCGATAGACAGGGCAATCAGCCCCAGCATTTT.

The chain is built from TRBV6-1 and TRBJ2-5; D is uncertain. V was trimmed by 2 bases and J by 5 bases, leaving 18 bases between them. Germline values: CDR1 MNHNS, CDR2 SASEGT. CDR3 length: 16 amino acids. The CDR3 nucleotides are TGTGCCAGCAGTGAATCAGTTGCGGTATTCGGGGAGACCCAGTACTTC. Its protein product is CASSESVAVFGETQYF.

This clone has more than one count but fewer than ten. V is TRBV14 and J is TRBJ2-1; D might be TRBD2 (5 bases). CDR3 length: 13 amino acids. Germline CDR1 and CDR2: SGHDN and FVKESK. Trimming removed 4 bases at V and 9 bases at J, with 13 bases between. This CDR3 reads CASSPGLTGEQFF. The CDR3 coding sequence is TGTGCCAGCAGCCCAGGACTTACCGGTGAGCAGTTCTTC. The complete variable domain, with remaining parts taken from reference TRBV14 and TRBJ2-1, reads EAGVTQFPSHSVIEKGQTVTLRCDPISGHDNLYWYRRVMGKEIKFLLHFVKESKQDESGMPNNRFLAERTGGTYSTLKVQPAELEDSGVYFCASSPGLTGEQFFGPGTRLTVL.

This clone was detected a few times. The chain couples TRBV6-6 to TRBJ2-3, with TRBD2 matching 10 bases. Germline CDR1 and CDR2: MNHNY and SVGAGI (reference sequence). The CDR3 is made up of 16 amino acids. V trimming: 5 bases; J trimming: 4 bases; junction bases outside the gene matches: 9. This CDR3 reads CASSPPGTSVSDTQYF. In DNA form, the CDR3 reads TGTGCCAGCAGTCCTCCCGGGACTAGCGTATCAGATACGCAGTATTTT.

The chain is built from TRBV7-2 and TRBJ2-7, with 7 bases that match TRBD1. Trimming removed 6 bases from V and 3 bases from J; junction bases left unmatched: 11. The CDR3 runs 15 residues. Germline CDR1 reads SGHTA; CDR2 reads FQGNSA. Here the CDR3 reads CASRLDRAASYEQYF. The CDR3 DNA reads TGTGCCAGCAGACTAGACAGGGCCGCTAGCTACGAGCAGTACTTC.

This clone was observed a handful of times. The rearrangement uses TRBV6-1 and TRBJ2-7; 8 bases align to TRBD2. Germline CDR1 is MNHNS and CDR2 is SASEGT. The CDR3 sequence is 15 residues long. Trimming took 4 bases from V and 2 from J; bases not matched to a gene: 7. The CDR3 protein is CASSGDAGGPYEQYF. For the CDR3, the DNA is TGTGCCAGCAGTGGGGATGCGGGAGGCCCCTACGAGCAGTACTTC.

The rearrangement joins TRBV2 to TRBJ1-1; 10 bases are a match to TRBD1. CDR1 is SNHLY and CDR2 is FYNNEI in the germline V gene. The CDR3 totals 14 residues. The junction had 12 bases not matched to a gene; V was cut back by 11 bases and J by 6 bases. The CDR3 region is CAGRTGGFQAEAFF. The CDR3 nucleotides read TGTGCCGGACGGACAGGGGGGTTCCAGGCTGAAGCTTTCTTT. Looking up the rest from reference TRBV2 and TRBJ1-1 gives the full variable domain: EPEVTQTPSHQVTQMGQEVILRCVPISNHLYFYWYRQILGQKVEFLVSFYNNEISEKSEIFDDQFSVERPDGSNFTLKIRSTKLEDSAMYFCAGRTGGFQAEAFFGQGTRLTVV.

This sequence joins TRBV5-1 and TRBJ2-3; no reliable D call. The V and J ends lost 5 bases and 1 base respectively, with 14 bases between them. The CDR3 extends over 15 amino acids. CDR1 is SGHRS and CDR2 is YFSETQ in the germline V gene. CDR3 in amino acids: CASSLSPSGTDTQYF. The CDR3, as DNA: TGCGCCAGCAGTCTCTCCCCGAGCGGCACAGATACGCAGTATTTT.

This clone was seen more than once but under ten times. The rearrangement joins TRBV6-5 to TRBJ1-2; TRBD1 aligns across 8 bases. The junction had 1 base not matched to a gene; V was cut back by 6 bases and J by 4 bases. CDR3 length equals 12 residues. Germline V CDR1 and CDR2: MNHEY, SVGAGI. The CDR3 DNA sequence: TGTGCCAGCAGGGACAGGGTCTATGGCTACACCTTC. Translated, it gives CASRDRVYGYTF.

The chain uses TRBV19 and TRBJ2-3; 7 bases line up with TRBD2. This CDR3 is 15 amino acids long. J gave up 4 bases and V 5 bases, and 9 bases lay outside the gene matches. The germline CDR1 and CDR2 sequences are LNHDA and SQIVND (reference sequence). The DNA for the CDR3 is TGTGCCAGTAGTGGGGTATGGCTAGCGGCAGATACGCAGTATTTT. It is translated as CASSGVWLAADTQYF.

The rearrangement links TRBV28 to TRBJ1-5, with 7 bases that match TRBD1. This CDR3 region has 15 residues. J lost 4 bases, V lost 7 bases, and 10 bases had no gene match. CDR1 and CDR2 (germline): MDHEN, SYDVKM. This chain's CDR3 is CASTPEGAWNQPQHF. The CDR3 bases are TGTGCCAGCACCCCGGAGGGGGCCTGGAATCAGCCCCAGCATTTT.